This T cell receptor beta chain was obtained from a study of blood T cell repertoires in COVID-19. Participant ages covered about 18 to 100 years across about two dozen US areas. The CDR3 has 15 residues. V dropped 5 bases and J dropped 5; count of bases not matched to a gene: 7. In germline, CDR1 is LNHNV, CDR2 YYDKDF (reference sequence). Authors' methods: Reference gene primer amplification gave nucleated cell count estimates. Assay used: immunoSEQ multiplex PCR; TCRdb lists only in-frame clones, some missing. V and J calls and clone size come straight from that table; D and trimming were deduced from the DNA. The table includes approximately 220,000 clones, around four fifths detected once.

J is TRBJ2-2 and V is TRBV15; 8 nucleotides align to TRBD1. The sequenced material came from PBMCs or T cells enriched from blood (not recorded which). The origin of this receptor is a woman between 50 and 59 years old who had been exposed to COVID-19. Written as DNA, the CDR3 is TGTGCCACCAGCCCCAACAGGGGGACAACCGGGGAGCTGTTTTTT. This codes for CATSPNRGTTGELFF.